This paragraph covers one T cell receptor (beta chain) sequence. As yet, its antigen is unknown. The missing CDR3 end, 3 residues past where the read stops, is filled in from the germline J gene. Sequencing was performed with immunoSEQ multiplex PCR; in TCRdb, only in-frame clones are kept and a portion is missing. The sample table includes 20,000 to 30,000 clones. The data were taken from a study of T cells in women clearing cervical HPV infection. Study-level results: Richness plus V gene abundances separated cases from controls with AUC less than 0.9.

HPV was found by MY09/MY11 PCR and dot-blot genotyping. This CDR3 is built from 16 residues. Germline loops: CDR1 LNHDA, CDR2 SQIVND (reference sequence). This sequence was found in a woman aged 18-70 years with a cervical HPV16 infection that either progressed to CIN3+ or cleared (not recorded which). The chain joins TRBV19 to TRBJ1-2; weak D call: TRBD1 (5 bases). The sequenced sample consisted of blood buffy coat. CDR3 loop: CASSIDGAHPSYDYTF. CDR3 DNA, as far as it was read: TGTGCCAGTAGTATAGATGGGGCCCACCCTTCCTACGAC.